This passage covers 23 T cell receptor beta chains from one sample sequenced in a study of T cell responses to AZD1222 COVID-19 vaccine. Generated by immunoSEQ multiplex PCR, the TCRdb table keeps only in-frame clones and is missing some. This sample has 90,000 to 150,000 clones, with approximately 90% found just once. The sample consisted of peripheral blood, taken on day 0 of AZD1222 vaccination. These receptors originate from an adult in good health.

The genes are TRBV7-9 and TRBJ2-7; 8 bases line up with TRBD2. This CDR3 has 15 residues. Germline V gene lookup returns CDR1 SEHNR and CDR2 FQNEAQ (reference sequence). V gave up 2 bases and J gave up 4 bases; unmatched junction bases: 7. CDR3 DNA: TGTGCCAGCAGCTTATTCGGCGGGAGGCTGTACGAGCAGTACTTC. It translates to CASSLFGGRLYEQYF.

The chain is built from TRBV5-4 and TRBJ2-1, with TRBD2 matching over 9 bases. The CDR3 extends over 15 amino acids. V gave up 0 bases and J gave up 7 bases; unmatched junction bases: 5. Looked up from germline, CDR1 is SGHNT and CDR2 is YYREEE (reference sequence). The CDR3 sequence is CASSLGGGAGNEQFF. CDR3 sequence (DNA): TGTGCCAGCAGCTTGGGCGGGGGGGCCGGAAATGAGCAGTTCTTC.

The rearrangement joins TRBV19 to TRBJ1-2; D not resolved. The CDR3 consists of 13 residues. The germline V gene has CDR1 LNHDA and CDR2 SQIVND (reference sequence). The V gene lost 8 bases and the J gene lost 2 bases, with 12 bases spanning the gap. The CDR3 bases are TGTGCCAGTGCGCGGGCGGGGAACTATGGCTACACCTTC. This encodes CASARAGNYGYTF.

The chain uses TRBV7-2 and TRBJ2-2; D is possibly TRBD2 (5 bases). Trimming left V 2 bases short and J 0 bases short, with 10 bases between. CDR1 and CDR2 from the germline V gene are SGHTA and FQGNSA. The CDR3 totals 16 residues. The CDR3 spells CASSLQLAANTGELFF. The CDR3 DNA follows: TGTGCCAGCAGCTTACAGCTAGCAGCGAACACCGGGGAGCTGTTTTTT. Drawing the rest from reference TRBV7-2 and TRBJ2-2, the complete variable domain is GAGVSQSPSNKVTEKGKDVELRCDPISGHTALYWYRQSLGQGLEFLIYFQGNSAPDKSGLPSDRFSAERTGGSVSTLTIQRTQQEDSAVYLCASSLQLAANTGELFFGEGSRLTVL.

The CDR3, as DNA: TGCGCCAGCAGTGAGACAGTTGGCGGGGGGTATGGCTACACCTTC. Its translation is CASSETVGGGYGYTF. The rearrangement joins TRBV10-1 to TRBJ1-2, with D maybe TRBD1 (5 bases). Germline CDR1 WNHNN, CDR2 SYGVQD (reference sequence). The V gene lost 2 bases and the J gene lost 5 bases, with 15 bases spanning the gap. This CDR3 region has 15 residues.

CDR3 amino acids: CASSDTGNYGYTF. The DNA for the CDR3 is TGTGCCAGCAGCGACACAGGAAACTATGGCTACACCTTC. The J gene is TRBJ1-2, the V gene TRBV11-2; D may be TRBD1 (5 bases). CDR1 is SGHAT, CDR2 FQNNGV, per germline. The CDR3 runs 13 residues. Trimming took off 5 bases at V and 2 bases at J, with 9 bases between the two ends.

V and J are TRBV5-1 and TRBJ1-2; D is unresolved. The CDR3 loop spans 14 amino acids. The V gene's germline CDR1 is SGHRS and CDR2 YFSETQ. V lost 3 bases and J lost 4, with 13 bases in between. CDR3 protein: CASSSGPGIYGYTF. DNA of the CDR3: TGCGCCAGCAGCTCCGGACCGGGAATCTATGGCTACACCTTC.

This chain connects TRBV2 to TRBJ1-2, with D possibly matching TRBD1 (5 bases). V gave up 3 bases and J gave up 1 base, with 6 bases separating them. CDR3 length equals 13 residues. Germline values: CDR1 SNHLY, CDR2 FYNNEI. The CDR3 sequence is CASSDRVNYGYTF. For the CDR3, the DNA is TGTGCCAGCAGTGACAGGGTTAACTATGGCTACACCTTC.

The chain links TRBV11-2 to TRBJ2-1; 7 bases are a match to TRBD1. In germline, CDR1 is SGHAT, CDR2 FQNNGV. Trimming at V came to 5 bases and at J to 6 bases, leaving 16 bases not matched to a gene. The CDR3 has 17 residues. The chain's CDR3 is CASSRIPTGPLGNEQFF. For the CDR3, the DNA is TGTGCCAGCAGCCGTATACCGACAGGGCCCCTGGGCAATGAGCAGTTCTTC.

The gene calls are TRBV7-8 and TRBJ1-6; 8 bases line up with TRBD1. Germline V gives CDR1 SGHVS, CDR2 FQNEAQ. V was clipped by 5 bases and J by 7 bases; unmatched bases: 7. The CDR3 runs to 15 residues. CDR3 nucleotides: TGTGCCAGCAGCGGAGACAGGGGTTGGAATTCACCCCTCCACTTT. Its translation is CASSGDRGWNSPLHF.

This chain uses TRBV7-9 with TRBJ2-1; 8 bases match TRBD2. The V segment lost 4 bases and the J segment 5 bases; nucleotides outside the gene matches: 7. Germline assignment: CDR1 SEHNR and CDR2 FQNEAQ (reference sequence). This CDR3 contains 15 residues. The CDR3 spells CASSSWGSGDNEQFF. DNA for the CDR3: TGTGCCAGCAGCTCGTGGGGTAGCGGGGACAATGAGCAGTTCTTC.

This clone has only a few counts. This chain uses TRBV19 with TRBJ1-1, with 11 bases that match TRBD1. Germline assignment: CDR1 LNHDA and CDR2 SQIVND (reference sequence). J lost 5 bases, V lost 6 bases, and 2 bases had no gene match. CDR3 size: 13 residues. CDR3 bases: TGTGCCAGTAGGAGGGACAGGGGGACTGAAGCTTTCTTT. Translation: CASRRDRGTEAFF.

This clone was recorded only once. The chain employs TRBV27 and TRBJ1-2, with a tentative D call TRBD1 (6 bases). Germline V gives CDR1 MNHEY, CDR2 SMNVEV (reference sequence). The CDR3 has 14 amino acids. The V end was cut by 0 bases, the J end by 5 bases, with 10 bases between. DNA for the CDR3: TGTGCCAGCAGTTTATCTAGGGGGGCGTATGGCTACACCTTC. Encoded protein: CASSLSRGAYGYTF.

This clone was observed once. The chain uses TRBV4-2 and TRBJ1-5; no reliable D call. The CDR3 is 15 amino acids. Trimming pared 1 base from V and 2 bases from J, leaving 9 bases between. CDR1 LGHNA and CDR2 YNFKEQ come from the germline V gene. Here the CDR3 reads CASSQAGVGNQPQHF. For the CDR3, the DNA is TGTGCCAGCAGCCAAGCTGGGGTGGGCAATCAGCCCCAGCATTTT.

This clone was seen just once. This rearrangement joins TRBV6-4 to TRBJ1-2; D is undetermined. V lost 2 bases to trimming and J lost 6 bases, with 7 bases between them. Germline V gene lookup returns CDR1 MRHNA and CDR2 SNTAGT. There are 12 residues in the CDR3. In DNA form, the CDR3 reads TGTGCCAGCAGTGACCGTAAGCATGGCTACACCTTC. It codes for CASSDRKHGYTF.

This clone occurred once. This chain links TRBV30 with TRBJ1-5; D is perhaps TRBD1 (6 bases). Trimming cost V 5 bases and J 4 bases, with 12 bases left between them. CDR1 is GTSNPN, CDR2 SVGIG, per germline (reference sequence). This CDR3 has 13 amino acids. DNA for the CDR3: TGTGCCTGGTCGGACAGCTCGAATCAGCCCCAGCATTTT. Its translation is CAWSDSSNQPQHF.

The rearrangement uses TRBV27 and TRBJ2-7; D is ambiguous. The germline V gene encodes CDR1 MNHEY and CDR2 SMNVEV (reference sequence). The CDR3 is 13 residues long. V was cut by 5 bases and J by 0 bases, with 8 bases left in between. The CDR3 DNA follows: TGTGCCAGCAGTCCGGGCCTCTCCTACGAGCAGTACTTC. It encodes CASSPGLSYEQYF.

This chain links TRBV6-1 with TRBJ1-2; D not resolved. With 1 base removed from V and 2 bases from J, the gap between germline ends came to 5 bases. The CDR3 loop spans 13 amino acids. Germline CDR1 is MNHNS and CDR2 is SASEGT. In DNA form, the CDR3 reads TGTGCCAGCAGTGAAGGTAACAACTATGGCTACACCTTC. Protein product: CASSEGNNYGYTF.

The chain links TRBV7-3 to TRBJ2-3; TRBD2 matches 14 bases. V gave up 4 bases and J gave up 0 bases; unmatched junction bases: 6. The CDR3 is 18 amino acids. CDR1 is SGHTA, CDR2 FQGTGA, per germline. CDR3 nucleotide sequence: TGTGCCAGCAGCTCACACGGGACTAGCGGGAGCAGCACAGATACGCAGTATTTT. Translation: CASSSHGTSGSSTDTQYF.

The chain joins TRBV18 to TRBJ1-1; 7 bases agree with TRBD1. From germline, CDR1 is KGHSH and CDR2 LQKENI. The CDR3 runs to 13 residues. V dropped 3 bases and J dropped 7; count of bases not matched to a gene: 5. Written as DNA, the CDR3 is TGTGCCAGCTCACCCATGCAGGGGGATGAAGCTTTCTTT. Protein product: CASSPMQGDEAFF.

The CDR3 DNA reads as TGTGCCAGCAGCGACTTGACTAGCGGAGAGACCGGGGAGCTGTTTTTT. Its translation is CASSDLTSGETGELFF. This sequence joins TRBV9 and TRBJ2-2; 9 nucleotides match TRBD2. The V gene end was trimmed by 3 bases and the J gene end by 5 bases; junction bases not matched to a gene: 8. Germline CDR1 SGDLS, CDR2 YYNGEE. This CDR3 region has 16 residues.

The chain combines TRBV6-5 with TRBJ1-1, with D tentatively TRBD1 (6 bases). The CDR3 runs to 13 residues. Germline V gene data show CDR1 as MNHEY and CDR2 as SVGAGI. The V and J ends lost 2 bases and 6 bases respectively, with 10 bases between them. CDR3 sequence: CASSYPGAAEAFF. The CDR3 region has the DNA TGTGCCAGCAGTTACCCAGGGGCAGCTGAAGCTTTCTTT.

The chain has TRBV10-3 and TRBJ1-2; perhaps TRBD1 as D (6 bases). Germline-derived CDR1 and CDR2 are ENHRY and SYGVKD. The CDR3 length is 13 residues. V was shortened by 1 base and J by 8 bases, with 11 bases between the two germline ends. The CDR3 reads CAISELDSRGYTF. CDR3 DNA: TGTGCCATCAGTGAGTTGGACAGCAGGGGCTACACCTTC.